The 14 T cell receptor beta chains given below trace back to one sample, sequenced in a study of metastatic and nonmetastatic thyroid tumors. TCRdb re-called clones via MiXCR from the PCR reads. The data show around 7,000 clones, under 35% seen once. All patients were untreated before thyroid surgery. The specimen was adjacent normal tissue. The receptors were gathered from a female donor with papillary thyroid cancer or a benign thyroid nodule (not recorded which). Some clones in this sample may be carry-over from other donors' samples.

This clone was recorded a few times. The CDR3 DNA is TGTGCCAGTAGTACGGGACAGGGCGACGAGCAGTACTTC. Translated: CASSTGQGDEQYF. V and J are TRBV19 and TRBJ2-7; 9 bases are shared with TRBD1. From germline, CDR1 is LNHDA and CDR2 SQIVND (reference sequence). The V segment lost 4 bases and the J segment 5 bases; nucleotides outside the gene matches: 3. The CDR3 loop spans 13 amino acids. Full variable domain (missing parts from reference TRBV19 and TRBJ2-7): DGGITQSPKYLFRKEGQNVTLSCEQNLNHDAMYWYRQDPGQGLRLIYYSQIVNDFQKGDIAEGYSVSREKKESFPLTVTSAQKNPTAFYLCASSTGQGDEQYFGPGTRLTVT.

The V gene is TRBV6-1, the J gene TRBJ2-7; D remains ambiguous. CDR1 is MNHNS, CDR2 SASEGT, per germline. Trimming pared 8 bases from V and 6 bases from J, leaving 17 bases between. The CDR3 loop spans 13 amino acids. CDR3 nucleotides: TGTGCCAGCGGATGGTGGATAGATGGCGAGCAGTACTTC. Its translation is CASGWWIDGEQYF.

The V gene is TRBV20-1, the J gene TRBJ2-7; 10 nucleotides agree with TRBD1. V was clipped by 3 bases and J by 7 bases; unmatched bases: 12. The CDR3 has 15 residues. CDR1 is DFQATT and CDR2 is SNEGSKA in the germline V gene (reference sequence). The CDR3 is CSASNPGQGSVEQYF. The CDR3 nucleotides are TGCAGTGCTAGCAATCCGGGACAGGGGTCGGTTGAGCAGTACTTC.

The chain joins TRBV28 to TRBJ2-2; 8 bases match TRBD2. Per the germline V gene, CDR1 is MDHEN and CDR2 is SYDVKM. This CDR3 region has 15 residues. Germline trimming cut 4 bases from V and 5 bases from J; bases unmatched to any gene: 6. The CDR3 coding sequence is TGTGCCAGCAGTTCCCACGGGGGGGGGACCGGGGAGCTGTTTTTT. Encoded protein: CASSSHGGGTGELFF. The complete variable domain, with remaining parts taken from reference TRBV28 and TRBJ2-2, reads DVKVTQSSRYLVKRTGEKVFLECVQDMDHENMFWYRQDPGLGLRLIYFSYDVKMKEKGDIPEGYSVSREKKERFSLILESASTNQTSMYLCASSSHGGGTGELFFGEGSRLTVL.

In the case of this clone: The conserved phenylalanine or tryptophan normally closing the CDR3 is absent here, so this likely arose from a read error. The J gene is TRBJ1-1, the V gene TRBV6-5; D call uncertain. The germline V gene has CDR1 MNHEY and CDR2 SVGAGI. The CDR3 loop spans 14 amino acids. CDR3 in amino acids: CAGSSPGLNTDAFY. The CDR3 DNA follows: TGTGCCGGCAGTTCGCCAGGCTTGAACACTGATGCTTTCTAT.

This clone was seen a handful of times. V and J are TRBV6-4 and TRBJ2-1; TRBD2 agrees at 13 bases. CDR1 and CDR2 (germline): MRHNA, SNTAGT. The V and J ends lost 2 bases and 6 bases, in that order; junction bases with no gene match: 1. This CDR3 comprises 15 residues. CDR3 amino acids: CASSDRTSGSNEQFF. CDR3 sequence (DNA): TGTGCCAGCAGTGACCGGACTAGCGGGAGCAATGAGCAGTTCTTC.

This chain's CDR3 is CASSLGLNYGYTF. The CDR3 nucleotides are TGTGCCAGCAGCTTAGGCTTAAACTATGGCTACACCTTC. This chain uses TRBV11-1 with TRBJ1-2; D is unclear. Trimming shortened V by 1 base and J by 2 bases, and 5 bases separated the two germline ends. Germline assignment: CDR1 SGHAT and CDR2 FQDESV (reference sequence). The length of the CDR3 is 13 residues.

In the case of this clone: Other DNA sequences in the sample encode the same CDR3. J is TRBJ2-7 and V is TRBV5-1; 10 bases line up with TRBD2. The V and J ends lost 0 bases and 2 bases, in that order; junction bases with no gene match: 5. This CDR3 has 16 residues. Germline CDR1 and CDR2: SGHRS and YFSETQ. CDR3 residues: CASSLVALAGPYEQYF. CDR3 in DNA: TGCGCCAGCAGCTTGGTAGCACTAGCGGGGCCCTACGAGCAGTACTTC.

The J gene is TRBJ2-3, the V gene TRBV11-1; 8 bases line up with TRBD2. In germline, CDR1 is SGHAT, CDR2 FQDESV (reference sequence). The CDR3 has 15 residues. Losses at the gene ends were 3 bases for V and 2 bases for J; bases not matched to a gene: 4. The DNA for the CDR3 is TGTGCCAGCAGCTTGAGCGGGAGAGACACAGATACGCAGTATTTT. The encoded protein is CASSLSGRDTDTQYF. Drawing the rest from reference TRBV11-1 and TRBJ2-3, the complete variable domain is EAEVAQSPRYKITEKSQAVAFWCDPISGHATLYWYRQILGQGPELLVQFQDESVVDDSQLPKDRFSAERLKGVDSTLKIQPAELGDSAMYLCASSLSGRDTDTQYFGPGTRLTVL.

This clone appeared a few times. The chain employs TRBV6-1 and TRBJ2-3, with 9 bases aligning to TRBD1. V lost 5 bases and J lost 1; bases outside the gene matches: 7. CDR1 and CDR2 (germline): MNHNS, SASEGT. The CDR3 has 16 amino acids. This chain's CDR3 is CASSMDRGRGTDTQYF. CDR3 in DNA: TGTGCCAGCAGTATGGACAGGGGAAGAGGCACAGATACGCAGTATTTT.

V is TRBV28 and J is TRBJ1-2; 7 nucleotides agree with TRBD1. CDR3 length equals 13 residues. The V gene end was trimmed by 4 bases and the J gene end by 8 bases; junction bases not matched to a gene: 7. The germline V gene encodes CDR1 MDHEN and CDR2 SYDVKM. Here the CDR3 DNA reads TGTGCCAGCAGTTCGACAGGGACGGTAGGCTACACCTTC. Translating it yields CASSSTGTVGYTF.

The V call is TRBV10-3, the J call TRBJ2-1, with 11 bases aligning to TRBD2. V lost 3 bases, J lost 7 bases, and 8 bases stayed unmatched. Germline V gene lookup returns CDR1 ENHRY and CDR2 SYGVKD. The CDR3 has 16 amino acids. In DNA, the CDR3 is TGTGCCATCAGTGACCCACAACTAGCGGGAGTGAATGAGCAGTTCTTC. Protein sequence: CAISDPQLAGVNEQFF.

The gene calls are TRBV28 and TRBJ1-2; 7 bases are a match to TRBD1. The CDR3 sequence is 15 residues long. The germline CDR1 and CDR2 sequences are MDHEN and SYDVKM. The V segment lost 2 bases and the J segment 0 bases; nucleotides outside the gene matches: 3. CDR3 nucleotides: TGTGCCAGCAGTTTAAACAGGGGAGCTAACTATGGCTACACCTTC. Translating it yields CASSLNRGANYGYTF.

The rearrangement joins TRBV9 to TRBJ2-7; D is perhaps TRBD2 (5 bases). V was trimmed by 2 bases and J by 3 bases, leaving 18 bases between them. The germline gives CDR1 SGDLS, CDR2 YYNGEE. The CDR3 totals 16 residues. Here the CDR3 DNA reads TGTGCCAGCAGCGTCCGGACTGATAGCGAACTCTACGAGCAGTACTTC. Protein: CASSVRTDSELYEQYF.